This T cell receptor beta chain is from a study of blood T cell repertoires in COVID-19. Study-wide context: Researchers got acute and convalescent COVID-19 samples from the United States, Italy and Spain. PBMCs, B-cell-depleted T cells, or T cells were the source of the cDNA or gDNA that made up the material.

The authors' processing: Cell counts per sample came from amplifying reference gene primers. Generated by immunoSEQ multiplex PCR, the TCRdb table keeps only in-frame clones and is missing some. V and J calls and clone size come straight from that table; D and trimming were deduced from the DNA. In the table there are 90,000 to 130,000 clones, roughly 82% of which are singletons. This clone was picked up a small number of times. This TCR was sampled from a woman in her sixties or seventies with acute or convalescent COVID-19. Sequencing input: peripheral blood.

The CDR3 spells CASSSSTGSWRYEQYF. In DNA form, the CDR3 reads TGTGCCAGTAGTTCCTCGACAGGCTCCTGGCGGTACGAGCAGTACTTC. V gene TRBV19 combines with J gene TRBJ2-7; weak D call: TRBD1 (6 bases). Trimming removed 5 bases at V and 4 bases at J, with 21 bases between. CDR3 length: 16 residues. The germline CDR1 and CDR2 sequences are LNHDA and SQIVND (reference sequence). Full variable domain (rest looked up from reference TRBV19 and TRBJ2-7): DGGITQSPKYLFRKEGQNVTLSCEQNLNHDAMYWYRQDPGQGLRLIYYSQIVNDFQKGDIAEGYSVSREKKESFPLTVTSAQKNPTAFYLCASSSSTGSWRYEQYFGPGTRLTVT.